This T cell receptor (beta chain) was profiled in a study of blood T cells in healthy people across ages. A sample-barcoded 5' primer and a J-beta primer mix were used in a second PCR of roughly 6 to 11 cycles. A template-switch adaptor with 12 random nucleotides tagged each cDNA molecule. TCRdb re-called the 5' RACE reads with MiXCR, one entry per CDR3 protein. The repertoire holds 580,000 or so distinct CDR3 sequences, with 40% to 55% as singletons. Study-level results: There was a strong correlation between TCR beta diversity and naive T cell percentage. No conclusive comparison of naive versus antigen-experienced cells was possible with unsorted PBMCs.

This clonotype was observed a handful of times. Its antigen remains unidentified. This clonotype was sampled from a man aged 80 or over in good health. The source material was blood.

CDR3 sequence (DNA): TGTGCCATCAGTGATGAGACGACTTCACCCCTCCACTTT. Its translation is CAISDETTSPLHF. The chain has TRBV10-3 and TRBJ1-6; no clear D. This CDR3 region has 13 residues. V lost 3 bases and J lost 9, with 9 bases in between. Germline V gives CDR1 ENHRY, CDR2 SYGVKD.